A selection of T cell receptor beta chains follows, all from one sample in a study of blood T cell repertoires in COVID-19. Some clones are missing from TCRdb's copy, which holds only in-frame ones; the method was immunoSEQ multiplex PCR. The table has about 530,000 clones, roughly 89% seen once; the top ten hold less than 9.5%. Specimen: peripheral blood. The origin of the receptors is a woman aged 45-60 years with COVID-19, enrolled during active disease. The CDR3 runs from the conserved cysteine through the conserved F or W.

j_call v_call cdr3_aa
TRBJ1-2 TRBV19 CASSRPGTGHGYTF
TRBJ1-5 TRBV6-5 CASSRDRGNQPQHF
TRBJ2-2 TRBV24-1 CATSGPGKGTGELFF
TRBJ2-3 TRBV2 CASSSGTDTQYF
TRBJ1-1 TRBV6-6 CASRRDRGNTEAFF
TRBJ2-3 TRBV5-1 CASSLEGARSPDTQYF
TRBJ1-4 TRBV2 CAVRSSGNEKLFF
TRBJ1-5 TRBV7-6 CASSSRTGLGGEPQHF
TRBJ2-7 TRBV9 CASSLGSFGEQYF
TRBJ2-3 TRBV5-1 CASSTGRTQYF
TRBJ1-5 TRBV30 CAWSDSEVVGNQPQHF
TRBJ1-1 TRBV6-2/TRBV6-3 CASSSPGTSATEAFF
TRBJ2-1 TRBV27 CASVGGPAFNEQFF
TRBJ2-1 TRBV7-2 CASSGLAGALGQFF
TRBJ1-2 TRBV6-6 CASSYDRGGYTF
TRBJ1-6 TRBV7-2 CASSFRQGNSPLHF
TRBJ1-1 TRBV5-4 CASSSDTTEAFF
TRBJ2-4 TRBV19 CASSAREDSQVNIQYF
TRBJ1-1 TRBV19 CASSLTGGTEAFF
TRBJ2-7 TRBV5-1 CASSLYGGGSYEQYF
TRBJ1-2 TRBV19 CASSRGQSGDGYTF
TRBJ1-6 TRBV27 CASSLGGSLPLHF
TRBJ2-5 TRBV19 CASSPGQLQETQYF
TRBJ2-1 TRBV11-1 CASRGGGYNEQFF
TRBJ1-2 TRBV5-6 CASSLGQYPFYGYTF
TRBJ1-2 TRBV6-5 CASRTGFGYTF
TRBJ1-5 TRBV18 CASSRTGGGQPQHF
TRBJ1-1 TRBV7-9 CASSLMGERAFF
TRBJ1-1 TRBV2 CASSRQDLGTEAFF
TRBJ2-3 TRBV6-4 CASSDPRGKKERGDTDTQYF
TRBJ1-6 TRBV6-5 CASSGQQNSPLHF
TRBJ1-2 TRBV10-3 CAISLAGGQGLGYTF
TRBJ2-7 TRBV9 CASSALAGGPSYEQYF
TRBJ2-3 TRBV30 CAWSVDRGGYTDTQYF
TRBJ2-6 TRBV27 CASSRWLEGSGANVLTF
TRBJ1-4 TRBV19 CASKEARSNEKLFF
TRBJ1-5 TRBV19 CASRPGQGGWSNQPQHF
TRBJ1-1 TRBV7-9 CASSGQSAFF
TRBJ2-3 TRBV27 CASSLYGGAGTDTQYF
TRBJ2-7 TRBV27 CATRDISYEQYF
TRBJ2-1 TRBV14 CASSQEGRGGRNEQFF
TRBJ1-5 TRBV19 CASSIVTYQPQHF
TRBJ1-4 TRBV28 CASSQGTNEKLFF
TRBJ1-5 TRBV20-1 CSASTVNQPQHF
TRBJ1-3 TRBV3-1/TRBV3-2 CASSRGSEVVIGRTIYF
TRBJ1-2 TRBV6-1 CASSEAVKGPRYGYTF
TRBJ1-1 TRBV28 CASSLTTEAFF
TRBJ1-2 TRBV27 CASSSPLQGNYGYTF
TRBJ2-7 TRBV6-6 CASSLSLRDEQYF
TRBJ1-2 TRBV30 CAWSRGGIWDGYTF